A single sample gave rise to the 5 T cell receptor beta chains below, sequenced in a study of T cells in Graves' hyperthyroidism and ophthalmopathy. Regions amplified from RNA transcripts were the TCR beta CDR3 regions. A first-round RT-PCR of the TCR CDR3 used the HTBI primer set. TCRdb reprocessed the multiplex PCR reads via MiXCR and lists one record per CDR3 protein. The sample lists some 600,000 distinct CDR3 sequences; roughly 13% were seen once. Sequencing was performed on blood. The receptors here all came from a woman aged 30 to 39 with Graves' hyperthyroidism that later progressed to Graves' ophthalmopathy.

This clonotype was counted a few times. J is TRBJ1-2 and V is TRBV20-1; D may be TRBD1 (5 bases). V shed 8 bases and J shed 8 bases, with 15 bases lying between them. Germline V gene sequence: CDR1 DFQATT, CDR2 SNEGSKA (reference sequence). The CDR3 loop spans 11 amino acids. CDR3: CSPQEKGGYTF. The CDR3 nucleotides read TGCAGTCCACAGGAAAAGGGCGGCTACACCTTC.

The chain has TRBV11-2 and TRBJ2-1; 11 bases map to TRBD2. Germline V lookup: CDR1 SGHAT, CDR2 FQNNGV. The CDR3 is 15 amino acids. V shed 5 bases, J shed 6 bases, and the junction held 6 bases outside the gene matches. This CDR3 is CASSETSGSVNEQFF. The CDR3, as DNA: TGTGCCAGCAGCGAAACTAGCGGGAGTGTCAATGAGCAGTTCTTC.

CDR3 sequence (DNA): TGTGCCAGCAGGAAGACAGGAGAAAGCTACGAGCAGTACTTC. It encodes CASRKTGESYEQYF. This chain connects TRBV6-1 to TRBJ2-7; a possible D gene is TRBD1 (6 bases). Germline CDR1 MNHNS, CDR2 SASEGT. Trimming pared 6 bases from V and 3 bases from J, leaving 15 bases between. CDR3 size: 14 residues.

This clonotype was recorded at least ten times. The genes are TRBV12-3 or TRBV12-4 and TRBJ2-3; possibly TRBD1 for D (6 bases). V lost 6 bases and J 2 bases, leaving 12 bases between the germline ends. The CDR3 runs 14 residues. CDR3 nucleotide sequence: TGTGCCAGCAGCCGAGACAGGTTCACAGATACGCAGTATTTT. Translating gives CASSRDRFTDTQYF.

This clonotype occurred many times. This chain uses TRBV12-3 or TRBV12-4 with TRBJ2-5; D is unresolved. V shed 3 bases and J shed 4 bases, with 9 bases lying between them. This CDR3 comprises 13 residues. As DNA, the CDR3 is TGTGCCAGCAGTTTGTCAGTCGGAGAGACCCAGTACTTC. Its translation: CASSLSVGETQYF.